Shown below are 14 T cell receptor beta chains from a single sample sequenced in a study of cytomegalovirus exposure and HLA in healthy donors. The PCR was carried out with 60 Vbeta primers and 13 Jbeta primers. TCRdb keeps only in-frame clones here, not all; method: immunoSEQ multiplex PCR. Altogether over 100,000 clones are present, 55% to 75% being singletons, with the ten largest covering roughly 8.4%. Source material: PBMCs. Source of these receptors: a man younger than 45 in good health and CMV-seropositive.

This clone has only one observation. The chain recombines TRBV6-1 with TRBJ1-3, with unresolved D. CDR3 length: 15 residues. Between the trimmed V and J ends, which lost 3 bases and 0 bases, there was a span of 9 bases. Germline lookup yields CDR1 MNHNS and CDR2 SASEGT. CDR3 protein: CASSDQPSSGNTIYF. The CDR3 DNA is TGTGCCAGCAGTGACCAACCCAGCTCTGGAAACACCATATATTTT.

The table lists this clone with a count of one. The chain is built from TRBV9 and TRBJ1-2; the D gene is possibly TRBD1 (5 bases). V was cut by 0 bases and J by 0 bases, with 6 bases left in between. The CDR3 extends over 14 amino acids. In germline, CDR1 is SGDLS, CDR2 YYNGEE. CDR3 in DNA: TGTGCCAGCAGCGTAGGACAGTCTAACTATGGCTACACCTTC. This translates into CASSVGQSNYGYTF.

V usage is TRBV30 and J usage is TRBJ1-6, with TRBD1 matching over 10 bases. Germline-derived CDR1 and CDR2 are GTSNPN and SVGIG (reference sequence). The CDR3 totals 15 residues. Trimming cost V 1 base and J 9 bases; bases outside gene matches: 6. DNA of the CDR3: TGTGCCTGGAGTGGTCCGGGACAGGGGAGTTCACCCCTCCACTTT. Encoded protein: CAWSGPGQGSSPLHF.

The chain is built from TRBV19 and TRBJ2-1, with a weak D call TRBD1 (5 bases). There are 13 residues in the CDR3. Germline lookup yields CDR1 LNHDA and CDR2 SQIVND (reference sequence). With 8 bases removed from V and 3 bases from J, the gap between germline ends came to 11 bases. The CDR3 region has the DNA TGTGCCAGTGGACCCCAGGGCTACAATGAGCAGTTCTTC. It yields the protein CASGPQGYNEQFF.

The gene calls are TRBV9 and TRBJ1-1; a weak D match, TRBD1 (5 bases). Trimming took off 3 bases at V and 5 bases at J, with 17 bases between the two ends. CDR3 length: 15 residues. Germline-derived CDR1 and CDR2 are SGDLS and YYNGEE. In nucleotides, the CDR3 is TGTGCCAGCAGCGAGGAAAGGGGAGGGGTTACTGAAGCTTTCTTT. Protein: CASSEERGGVTEAFF.

The chain is built from TRBV9 and TRBJ1-3; 9 bases match TRBD1. Germline loops: CDR1 SGDLS, CDR2 YYNGEE. With V trimmed by 4 bases and J by 4 bases, 9 bases remained unmatched. This CDR3 region has 16 residues. The CDR3 protein is CASSYSGTGSGNTIYF. For the CDR3, the DNA is TGTGCCAGCAGCTACTCCGGGACAGGGTCCGGAAACACCATATATTTT.

The V call is TRBV5-1, the J call TRBJ1-2; D might be TRBD1 (5 bases). V was cut by 5 bases and J by 6 bases, with 20 bases left in between. The germline CDR1 and CDR2 sequences are SGHRS and YFSETQ. This CDR3 spans 15 amino acids. CDR3 coding DNA: TGCGCCAGCAGTATGGTGGCGGGGGGGACGGATGGCTACACCTTC. It translates to CASSMVAGGTDGYTF.

This clone has only a few counts. The V call is TRBV5-1, the J call TRBJ2-1; 9 bases match TRBD2. The germline gives CDR1 SGHRS, CDR2 YFSETQ. Germline trimming cut 3 bases from V and 10 bases from J; bases unmatched to any gene: 8. The CDR3 covers 14 residues. This chain's CDR3 is CASSWGLAVGEQFF. The CDR3 bases are TGCGCCAGCAGCTGGGGACTAGCTGTGGGCGAGCAGTTCTTC.

The rearrangement links TRBV29-1 to TRBJ1-2; possible D gene TRBD1, 5 bases. V lost 5 bases and J lost 7, with 17 bases in between. Germline CDR1 reads SQVTM; CDR2 reads ANQGSEA. This CDR3 region has 13 residues. CDR3 loop: CSVSQGNSGGYTF. In nucleotides, the CDR3 is TGCAGCGTTAGTCAGGGAAATTCGGGTGGCTACACCTTC. The complete variable domain, with remaining parts taken from reference TRBV29-1 and TRBJ1-2, reads SAVISQKPSRDICQRGTSLTIQCQVDSQVTMMFWYRQQPGQSLTLIATANQGSEATYESGFVIDKFPISRPNLTFSTLTVSNMSPEDSSIYLCSVSQGNSGGYTFGSGTRLTVV.

CDR3 sequence: CASSQQGRETQYF. CDR3 DNA sequence: TGTGCCAGCTCACAACAGGGGAGGGAGACCCAGTACTTC. The V call is TRBV18, the J call TRBJ2-5, with a possible D match to TRBD1 (7 bases). Trimming stripped 4 bases from V and 5 bases from J, with 11 bases between. Germline lookup yields CDR1 KGHSH and CDR2 LQKENI. There are 13 residues in the CDR3.

The genes are TRBV5-4 and TRBJ2-5; 9 bases fit TRBD2. Germline CDR1 is SGHNT and CDR2 is YYREEE (reference sequence). V shed 0 bases and J 5 bases; nucleotides not matched to a gene: 5. The CDR3 sequence is 15 residues long. CDR3 DNA: TGTGCCAGCAGCTTGGGACCGGCGGGAGGGGAGACCCAGTACTTC. Translated, it gives CASSLGPAGGETQYF.

The gene calls are TRBV28 and TRBJ1-1; D is unresolved. The V end lost 2 bases, the J end lost 2 bases, and 9 bases lay between the germline ends. Germline CDR1 and CDR2: MDHEN and SYDVKM. The CDR3 is made up of 14 amino acids. CDR3 coding DNA: TGTGCCAGCAGTTTAGTAGTCCGAAACACTGAAGCTTTCTTT. Protein product: CASSLVVRNTEAFF.

V usage is TRBV6-5 and J usage is TRBJ1-1; D unclear. V gave up 0 bases and J gave up 4 bases, with 6 bases separating them. The V gene's germline CDR1 is MNHEY and CDR2 SVGAGI. This CDR3 contains 13 residues. CDR3 in amino acids: CASSYSWATEAFF. The DNA for the CDR3 is TGTGCCAGCAGTTACTCGTGGGCCACTGAAGCTTTCTTT.

V is TRBV9 and J is TRBJ2-6; D unresolved. Germline-derived CDR1 and CDR2 are SGDLS and YYNGEE. V lost 0 bases and J 2 bases, leaving 15 bases between the germline ends. This CDR3 has 18 residues. The CDR3 DNA is TGTGCCAGCAGCGTAGAGCGAGTCGGTCCGGCTGGGGCCAACGTCCTGACTTTC. Translation gives CASSVERVGPAGANVLTF.